The following is a T cell receptor beta chain sequence with its context. TCRdb reprocessed the RT-PCR reads with MiXCR, giving one entry per CDR3 protein. The repertoire holds more than 550,000 distinct CDR3 sequences, with around 10% as singletons. These data originate in a study of response to subunit inactivated influenza vaccine. These data were also filed under a second study, of T cells expressing NK-cell markers. That source reports: 5'RACE template switching with UMIs generated TCR beta cDNA. One of eight sequenced donors was HCMV-seronegative; the other seven were seropositive. Of the CD8+ T cell pool in six donors, about 1.0-7.0% was accounted for by dominant NKG2C+ clonotypes. The HCMV specificity of the expanded NKG2C+ T cell clones stayed unresolved.

This TCR was sampled from a man aged 50 to 59 who received an inactivated influenza vaccine. The sample consisted of PBMCs from blood, taken on the day of vaccination.

Written as DNA, the CDR3 is TGTGCCACCAGCAGTGGACTAGCGGGAGTCTCTGAGCAGTTCTTC. Translating it yields CATSSGLAGVSEQFF. The V and J genes are TRBV15 and TRBJ2-1; 13 bases fit TRBD2. The junction had 5 bases not matched to a gene; V was cut back by 3 bases and J by 9 bases. Germline loops: CDR1 LNHNV, CDR2 YYDKDF (reference sequence). This CDR3 contains 15 residues. Supplemented by reference TRBV15 and TRBJ2-1, the full variable domain reads DAMVIQNPRYQVTQFGKPVTLSCSQTLNHNVMYWYQQKSSQAPKLLFHYYDKDFNNEADTPDNFQSRRPNTSFCFLDIRSPGLGDTAMYLCATSSGLAGVSEQFFGPGTRLTVL.